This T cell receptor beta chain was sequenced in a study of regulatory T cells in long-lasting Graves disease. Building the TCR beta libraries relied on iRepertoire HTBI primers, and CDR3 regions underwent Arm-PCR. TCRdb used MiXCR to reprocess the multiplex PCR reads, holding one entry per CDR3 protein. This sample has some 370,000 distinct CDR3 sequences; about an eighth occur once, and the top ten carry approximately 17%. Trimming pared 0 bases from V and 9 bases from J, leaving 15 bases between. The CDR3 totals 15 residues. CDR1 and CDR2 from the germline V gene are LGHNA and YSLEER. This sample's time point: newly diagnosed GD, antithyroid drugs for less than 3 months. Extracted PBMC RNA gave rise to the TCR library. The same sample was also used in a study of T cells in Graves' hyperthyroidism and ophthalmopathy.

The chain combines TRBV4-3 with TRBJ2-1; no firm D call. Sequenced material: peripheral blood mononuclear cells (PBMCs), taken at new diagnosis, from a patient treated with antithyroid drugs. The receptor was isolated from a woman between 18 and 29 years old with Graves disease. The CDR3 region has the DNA TGCGCCAGCAGCCAAGATCTCAAGGGTAATTCTGAGCAGTTCTTC. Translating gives CASSQDLKGNSEQFF.